This is a list of T cell receptor beta chains from one sample in a study of shared clonotypes between healthy human individuals. Repertoires were generated with immunoSEQ multiplex PCR, while TCRdb's copy carries only in-frame clones and drops some. The repertoire holds 200,000 to 250,000 clones, with approximately 70% as singletons. Sequenced: memory CD4+ T cells sorted from blood. The receptor set was obtained from a man aged 25-40 years in good health. Both conserved end residues are part of each CDR3. D genes are given only for firm matches. Expanded clones are given a class, and other clones once, few, many or no size at all.

TRBJ2-3,NA,TRBV10-2,TRBD1,TGCGCCAGGACAGGGGGCACAGATACGCAGTATTTT,CARTGGTDTQYF
TRBJ1-2,NA,TRBV28,NA,TGTGCCAGCAAAAGGGATCACTATGGCTACACCTTC,CASKRDHYGYTF
TRBJ2-6,few,TRBV2,NA,TGTGCCAGCAGTGAAGCGGGGGCGGCTGGGGCCAACGTCCTGACTTTC,CASSEAGAAGANVLTF
TRBJ2-5,NA,TRBV7-9,NA,TGTGCCAGCAGCTTGGCGGGCAGCGGGACCCAGTACTTC,CASSLAGSGTQYF
TRBJ2-1,NA,TRBV7-2,NA,TGTGCCAGCACCCTAGCGATCAGCTCCTACAATGAGCAGTTCTTC,CASTLAISSYNEQFF
TRBJ2-7,NA,TRBV2,NA,TGTGCCAGCAGTGATTTCCGTTCCATATTTTCCTACGAGCAGTACTTC,CASSDFRSIFSYEQYF
TRBJ1-2,NA,TRBV10-2,NA,TGCGCCAGCAGCCTAGGGGAAAACAGGGTCCATTATGGCTACACCTTC,CASSLGENRVHYGYTF
TRBJ2-1,NA,TRBV5-4,TRBD2,TGTGCCAGCGGATTAGCGGGAGGCCAGGTTACTGAGCAGTTCTTC,CASGLAGGQVTEQFF
TRBJ2-1,NA,TRBV5-1,NA,TGCGCCAGCAGCCAGGACGGATACAATGAGCAGTTCTTC,CASSQDGYNEQFF
TRBJ1-5,NA,TRBV30,NA,TGTGCCTGCCATAAGCGGGGGGCTTGGAGCAATCAGCCCCAGCATTTT,CACHKRGAWSNQPQHF
TRBJ2-1,many,TRBV7-2,TRBD2,TGTGCCAGCAGTCGCCTAGCGGGAGGGGGGAATGAGCAGTTCTTC,CASSRLAGGGNEQFF
TRBJ2-3,NA,TRBV5-6,TRBD2,TGTGCCCGGAACGGTAGCGGGAGAGTAAATACGCAGTATTTT,CARNGSGRVNTQYF
TRBJ2-3,NA,TRBV6-9,NA,TGTGCCAGAATACAAGATACGCAGTATTTT,CARIQDTQYF
TRBJ1-1,once,TRBV15,TRBD1,TGTGCCACCAGCAGATCACAGGGGGAAGTTATCACTGAAGCTTTCTTT,CATSRSQGEVITEAFF
TRBJ1-5,NA,TRBV12-5,NA,TGTGCTAGTGGTTTGGTACAGCCCCAGCATTTT,CASGLVQPQHF
TRBJ2-3,NA,TRBV18,NA,TGTGCCAGCGCACCCGGGTTTACAGATACGCAGTATTTT,CASAPGFTDTQYF
TRBJ2-1,NA,TRBV5-1,NA,TGCGCCAGCAGCTTGTACGGGACGGGAGCACGGAATGAGCAGTTCTTC,CASSLYGTGARNEQFF